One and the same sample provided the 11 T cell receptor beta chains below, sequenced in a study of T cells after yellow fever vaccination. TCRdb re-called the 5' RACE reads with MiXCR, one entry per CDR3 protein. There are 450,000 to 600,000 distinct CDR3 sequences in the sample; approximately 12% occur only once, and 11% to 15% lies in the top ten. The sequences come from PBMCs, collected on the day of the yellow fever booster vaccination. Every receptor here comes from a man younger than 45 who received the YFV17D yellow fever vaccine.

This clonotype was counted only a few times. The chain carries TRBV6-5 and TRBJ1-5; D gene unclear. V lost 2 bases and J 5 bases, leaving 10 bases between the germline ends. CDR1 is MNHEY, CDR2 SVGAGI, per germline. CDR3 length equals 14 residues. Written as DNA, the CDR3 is TGTGCCAGCAGTTACCCGGGGTTGTATCAGCCCCAGCATTTT. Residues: CASSYPGLYQPQHF.

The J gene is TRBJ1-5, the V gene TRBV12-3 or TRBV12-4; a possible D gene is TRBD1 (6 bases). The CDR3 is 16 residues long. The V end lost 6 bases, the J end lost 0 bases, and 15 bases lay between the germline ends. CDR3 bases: TGTGCCAGCAGACGGGACATAGGAAATAGCAATCAGCCCCAGCATTTT. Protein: CASRRDIGNSNQPQHF.

The CDR3 DNA reads as TGTGCCAGCAACCGACAGGGGAATGAGCAGTTCTTC. This codes for CASNRQGNEQFF. The genes are TRBV5-8 and TRBJ2-1; 8 bases are shared with TRBD1. V lost 6 bases, J lost 7 bases, and 3 bases stayed unmatched. Germline assignment: CDR1 SGHTS and CDR2 YDEGEE. CDR3 length: 12 amino acids. Combining the CDR3 with reference TRBV5-8 and TRBJ2-1 gives the whole variable domain EAGVTQSPTHLIKTRGQQATLRCSPISGHTSVYWYQQALGLGLQFLLWYDEGEERNRGNFPPRFSGRQFPNYSSELNVNALELEDSALYLCASNRQGNEQFFGPGTRLTVL.

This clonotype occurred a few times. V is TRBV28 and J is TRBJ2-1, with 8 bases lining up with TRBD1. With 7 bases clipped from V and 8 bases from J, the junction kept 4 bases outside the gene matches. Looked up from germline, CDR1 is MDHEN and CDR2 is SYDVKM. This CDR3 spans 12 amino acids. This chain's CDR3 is CASTGTGDEQFF. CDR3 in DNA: TGTGCCAGCACCGGGACAGGCGATGAGCAGTTCTTC.

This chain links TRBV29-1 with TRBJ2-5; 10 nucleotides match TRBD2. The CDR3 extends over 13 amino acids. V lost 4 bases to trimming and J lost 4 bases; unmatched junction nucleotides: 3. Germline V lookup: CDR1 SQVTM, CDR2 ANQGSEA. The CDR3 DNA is TGCAGCGTTGGAGCGGGAGGGCCAGAGACCCAGTACTTC. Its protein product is CSVGAGGPETQYF.

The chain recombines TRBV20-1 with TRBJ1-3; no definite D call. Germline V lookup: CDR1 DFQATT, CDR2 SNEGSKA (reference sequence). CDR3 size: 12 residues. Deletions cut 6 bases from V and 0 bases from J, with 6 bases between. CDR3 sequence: CSAISSGNTIYF. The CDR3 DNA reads TGCAGTGCAATTTCCTCTGGAAACACCATATATTTT.

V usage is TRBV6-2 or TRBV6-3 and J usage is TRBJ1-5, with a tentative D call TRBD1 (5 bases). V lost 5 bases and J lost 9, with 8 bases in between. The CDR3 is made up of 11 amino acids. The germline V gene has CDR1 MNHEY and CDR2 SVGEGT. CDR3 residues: CASSQGLPQHF. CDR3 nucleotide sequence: TGTGCCAGCAGTCAGGGACTGCCCCAGCATTTT.

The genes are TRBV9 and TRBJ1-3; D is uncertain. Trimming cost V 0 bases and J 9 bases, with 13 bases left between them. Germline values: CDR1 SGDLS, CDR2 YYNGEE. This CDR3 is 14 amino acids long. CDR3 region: CASSVVNEKGTIYF. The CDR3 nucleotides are TGTGCCAGCAGCGTAGTTAATGAAAAAGGCACCATATATTTT. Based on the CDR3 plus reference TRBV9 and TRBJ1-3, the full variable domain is DSGVTQTPKHLITATGQRVTLRCSPRSGDLSVYWYQQSLDQGLQFLIQYYNGEERAKGNILERFSAQQFPDLHSELNLSSLELGDSALYFCASSVVNEKGTIYFGEGSWLTVV.

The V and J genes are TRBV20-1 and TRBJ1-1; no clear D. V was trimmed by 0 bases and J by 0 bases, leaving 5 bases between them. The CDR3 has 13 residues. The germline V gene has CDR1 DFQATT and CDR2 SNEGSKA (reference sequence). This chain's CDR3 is CSARDTMNTEAFF. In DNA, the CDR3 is TGCAGTGCTAGAGATACGATGAACACTGAAGCTTTCTTT.

The CDR3 is CASSQDVVPTDTQYF. In DNA form, the CDR3 reads TGCGCCAGCAGCCAAGATGTGGTACCCACAGATACGCAGTATTTT. V and J are TRBV4-1 and TRBJ2-3; D is ambiguous. The CDR3 runs to 15 residues. The germline V and J ends were trimmed by 0 bases and 2 bases, with 9 bases remaining between them. CDR1 is MGHRA and CDR2 is YSYEKL in the germline V gene.

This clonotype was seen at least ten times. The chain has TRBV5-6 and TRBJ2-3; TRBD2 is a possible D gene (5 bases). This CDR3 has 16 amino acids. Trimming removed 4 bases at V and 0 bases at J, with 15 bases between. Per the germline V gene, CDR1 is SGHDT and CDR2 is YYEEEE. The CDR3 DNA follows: TGTGCCAGCAGCCGTCCGGGAAGAACTAGCACAGATACGCAGTATTTT. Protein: CASSRPGRTSTDTQYF.